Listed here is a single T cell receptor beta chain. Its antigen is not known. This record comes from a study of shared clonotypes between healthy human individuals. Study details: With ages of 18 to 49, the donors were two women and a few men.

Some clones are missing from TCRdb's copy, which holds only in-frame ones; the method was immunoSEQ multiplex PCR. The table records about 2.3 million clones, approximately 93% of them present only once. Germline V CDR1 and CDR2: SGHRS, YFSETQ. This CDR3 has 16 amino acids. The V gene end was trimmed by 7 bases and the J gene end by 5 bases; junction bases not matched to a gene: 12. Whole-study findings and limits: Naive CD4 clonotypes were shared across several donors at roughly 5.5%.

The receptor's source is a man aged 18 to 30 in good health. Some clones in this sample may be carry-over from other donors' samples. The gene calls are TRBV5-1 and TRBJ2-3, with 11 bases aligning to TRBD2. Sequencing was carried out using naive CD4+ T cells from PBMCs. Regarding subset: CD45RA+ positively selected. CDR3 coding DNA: TGCGCCAGCGAATCGACGACTAGCGGGATCGGAGATACGCAGTATTTT. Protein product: CASESTTSGIGDTQYF.